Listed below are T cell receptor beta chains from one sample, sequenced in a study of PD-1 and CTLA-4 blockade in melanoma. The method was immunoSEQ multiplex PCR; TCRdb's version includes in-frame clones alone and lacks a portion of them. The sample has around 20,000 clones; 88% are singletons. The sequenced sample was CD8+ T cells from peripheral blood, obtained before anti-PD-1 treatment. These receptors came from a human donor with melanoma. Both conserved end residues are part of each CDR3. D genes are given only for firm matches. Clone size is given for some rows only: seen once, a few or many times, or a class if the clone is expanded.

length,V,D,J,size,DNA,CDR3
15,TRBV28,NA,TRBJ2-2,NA,TGTGCCAGCCTGAAACCGGACCAGAACACCGGGGAGCTGTTTTTT,CASLKPDQNTGELFF
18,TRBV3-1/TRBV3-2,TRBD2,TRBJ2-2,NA,TGTGCCAGCAGCCATCAGACTAGCGGGGATCCCAACACCGGGGAGCTGTTTTTT,CASSHQTSGDPNTGELFF
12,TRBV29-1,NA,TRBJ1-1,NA,TGCAGCGTTGCGTATTTGGTCACTGAAGCTTTCTTT,CSVAYLVTEAFF
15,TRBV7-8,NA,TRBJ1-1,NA,TGTGCCAGCAGCTTAGGCTCCCCAGGGAACACTGAAGCTTTCTTT,CASSLGSPGNTEAFF
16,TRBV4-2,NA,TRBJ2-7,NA,TGTGCCAGCAGCCAAGTGACCGGAGAAAAGCCCGACGAGCAGTACTTC,CASSQVTGEKPDEQYF
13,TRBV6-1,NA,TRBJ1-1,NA,TGTGCCAGCAGTGATCTTTTGGGAGGGAATGCTTTCTTT,CASSDLLGGNAFF
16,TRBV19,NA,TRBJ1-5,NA,TGTGCCAGTAGTATCTGGGGGGGAGGAGGAAATCAGCCCCAGCATTTT,CASSIWGGGGNQPQHF
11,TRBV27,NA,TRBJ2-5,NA,TGTGCCAGCAGTAGTTCTGTGGCCCAGTACTTC,CASSSSVAQYF
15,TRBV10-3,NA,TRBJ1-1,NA,TGTGCCATCAGTGGTTCTAACAGCTTGAACACTGAAGCTTTCTTT,CAISGSNSLNTEAFF
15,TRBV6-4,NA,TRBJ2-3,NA,TGTGCCAGCAGTGACTCCTGGGGGGGCCCAGATACGCAGTATTTT,CASSDSWGGPDTQYF
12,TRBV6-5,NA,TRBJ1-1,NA,TGTGCCAGCTCCCCCGGGTTGGCTGAAGCTTTCTTT,CASSPGLAEAFF
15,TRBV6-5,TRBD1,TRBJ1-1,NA,TGTGCCACCCTGACATACAGGGGTGTGAACACTGAAGCTTTCTTT,CATLTYRGVNTEAFF
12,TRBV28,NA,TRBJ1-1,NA,TGTGCCAGCACCAAAACAGACACTGAAGCTTTCTTT,CASTKTDTEAFF
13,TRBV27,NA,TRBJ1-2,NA,TGTGCCAGCAGGTGGGCCGATAACTATGGCTACACCTTC,CASRWADNYGYTF
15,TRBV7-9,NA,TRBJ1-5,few,TGTGCCAGCCAGGGGACCACGGGAAAAAATCAGCCCCAGCATTTT,CASQGTTGKNQPQHF
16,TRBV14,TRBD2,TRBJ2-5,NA,TGTGCCAGCAGCCACCGAGCGGGGGGGCTTAAAGAGACCCAGTACTTC,CASSHRAGGLKETQYF
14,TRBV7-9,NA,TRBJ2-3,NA,TGTGCCAGCAGCTTCACGGCTAGCACAGATACGCAGTATTTT,CASSFTASTDTQYF
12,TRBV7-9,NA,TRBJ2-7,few,TGTGCCAGCAGCTTTGAAGGGTCCGAGCAGTACTTC,CASSFEGSEQYF
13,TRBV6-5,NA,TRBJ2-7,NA,TGTGCCAGCAGTCTCGGGACCCACTACGAGCAGTACTTC,CASSLGTHYEQYF
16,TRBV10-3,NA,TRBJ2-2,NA,TGTGCCATCAGTGACGGGAACTTTCCACACACCGGGGAGCTGTTTTTT,CAISDGNFPHTGELFF
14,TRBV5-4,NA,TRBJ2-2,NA,TGTGCCAGCAGCCCGGGGGTGGAGACCGGGGAGCTGTTTTTT,CASSPGVETGELFF